The clone carrying this T cell receptor (beta chain) was detected only once. The sample originates from a study of regulatory T cells in long-lasting Graves disease. Through Arm-PCR of CDR3 regions and iRepertoire HTBI primers, TCR beta libraries were built. TCRdb processed the multiplex PCR reads anew with MiXCR; each CDR3 protein has one entry. The sample has around 450,000 distinct CDR3 sequences; about 15% are singletons. The CDR3 consists of 16 residues. Germline loops: CDR1 SNHLY, CDR2 FYNNEI. The V gene lost 6 bases and the J gene lost 2 bases, with 17 bases spanning the gap. The time point denotes: newly diagnosed GD, antithyroid drugs for less than 3 months. RNA from PBMCs was the source of the TCR library. These data were also reused for a study on T cells in Graves' hyperthyroidism and ophthalmopathy.

The sequence was obtained from a woman in her thirties or forties with Graves disease. Sequencing was performed on peripheral blood mononuclear cells (PBMCs), taken at new diagnosis, from a patient treated with antithyroid drugs. The genes are TRBV2 and TRBJ1-3; D perhaps matches TRBD1 (5 bases). CDR3 DNA sequence: TGTGCCAGCAGCAAACACGGCAGGGAGGCTGGAAACACCATATATTTT. Translated: CASSKHGREAGNTIYF.